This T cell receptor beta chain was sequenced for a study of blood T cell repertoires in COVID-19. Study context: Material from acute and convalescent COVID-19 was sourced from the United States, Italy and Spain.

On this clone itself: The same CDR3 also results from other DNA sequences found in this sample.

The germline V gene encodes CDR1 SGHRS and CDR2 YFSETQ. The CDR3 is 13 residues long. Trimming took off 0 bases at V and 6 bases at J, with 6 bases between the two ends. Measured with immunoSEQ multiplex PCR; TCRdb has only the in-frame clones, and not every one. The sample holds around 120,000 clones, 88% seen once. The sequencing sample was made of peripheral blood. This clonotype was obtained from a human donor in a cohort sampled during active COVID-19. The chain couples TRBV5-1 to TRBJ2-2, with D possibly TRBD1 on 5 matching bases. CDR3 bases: TGCGCCAGCAGCTTGGAAGGGGCCGGGGAGCTGTTTTTT. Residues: CASSLEGAGELFF.